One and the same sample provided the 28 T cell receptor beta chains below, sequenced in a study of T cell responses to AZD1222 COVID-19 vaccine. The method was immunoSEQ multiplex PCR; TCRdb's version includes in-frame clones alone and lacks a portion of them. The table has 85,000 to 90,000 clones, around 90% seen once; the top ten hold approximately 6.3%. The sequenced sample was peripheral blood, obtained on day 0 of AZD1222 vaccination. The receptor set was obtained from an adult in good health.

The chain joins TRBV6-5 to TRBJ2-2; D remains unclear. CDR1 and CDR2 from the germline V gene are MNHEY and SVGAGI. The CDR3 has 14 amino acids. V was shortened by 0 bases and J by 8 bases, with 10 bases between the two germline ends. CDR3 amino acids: CASSYSDGMGELFF. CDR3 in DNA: TGTGCCAGCAGTTACTCGGATGGAATGGGGGAGCTGTTTTTT.

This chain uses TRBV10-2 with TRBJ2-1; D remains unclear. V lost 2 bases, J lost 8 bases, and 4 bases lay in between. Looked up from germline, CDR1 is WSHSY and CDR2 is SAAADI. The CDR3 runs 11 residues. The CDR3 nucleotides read TGCGCCAGCAGTGAGGAGCATGAGCAGTTCTTC. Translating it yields CASSEEHEQFF.

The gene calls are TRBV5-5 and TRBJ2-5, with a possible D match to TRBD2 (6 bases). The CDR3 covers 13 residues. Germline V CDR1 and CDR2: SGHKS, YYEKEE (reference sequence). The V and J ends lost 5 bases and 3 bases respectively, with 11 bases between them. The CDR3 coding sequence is TGTGCCAGCAGTTGGGACTTTAAAGAGACCCAGTACTTC. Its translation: CASSWDFKETQYF.

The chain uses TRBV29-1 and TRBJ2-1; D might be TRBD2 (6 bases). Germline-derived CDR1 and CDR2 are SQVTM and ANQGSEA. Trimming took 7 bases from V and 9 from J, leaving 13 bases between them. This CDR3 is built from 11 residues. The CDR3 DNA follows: TGCAGCGGACGAGCGGGTGGTGAGCAGTTCTTC. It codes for CSGRAGGEQFF.

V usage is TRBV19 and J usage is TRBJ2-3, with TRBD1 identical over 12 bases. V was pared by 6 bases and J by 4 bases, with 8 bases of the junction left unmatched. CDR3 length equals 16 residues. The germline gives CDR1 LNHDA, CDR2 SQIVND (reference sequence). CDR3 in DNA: TGTGCCAGTAGGGGGGACAGGGGGCCGCATGCAGATACGCAGTATTTT. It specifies CASRGDRGPHADTQYF.

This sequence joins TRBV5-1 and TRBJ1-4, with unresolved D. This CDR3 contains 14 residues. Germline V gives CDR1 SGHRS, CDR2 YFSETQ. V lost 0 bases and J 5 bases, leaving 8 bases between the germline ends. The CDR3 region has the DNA TGCGCCAGCAGCTTGGACAGCCCGAATGAAAAACTGTTTTTT. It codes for CASSLDSPNEKLFF. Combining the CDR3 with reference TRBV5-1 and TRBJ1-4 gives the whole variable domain KAGVTQTPRYLIKTRGQQVTLSCSPISGHRSVSWYQQTPGQGLQFLFEYFSETQRNKGNFPGRFSGRQFSNSRSEMNVSTLELGDSALYLCASSLDSPNEKLFFGSGTQLSVL.

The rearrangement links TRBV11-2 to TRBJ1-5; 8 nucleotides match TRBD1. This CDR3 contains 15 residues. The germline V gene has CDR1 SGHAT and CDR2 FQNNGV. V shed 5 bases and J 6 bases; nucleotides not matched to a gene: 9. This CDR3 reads CASSPRQGAVQPQHF. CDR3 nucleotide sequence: TGTGCCAGCAGCCCAAGGCAGGGGGCTGTTCAGCCCCAGCATTTT. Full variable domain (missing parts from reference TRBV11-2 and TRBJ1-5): EAGVAQSPRYKIIEKRQSVAFWCNPISGHATLYWYQQILGQGPKLLIQFQNNGVVDDSQLPKDRFSAERLKGVDSTLKIQPAKLEDSAVYLCASSPRQGAVQPQHFGDGTRLSIL.

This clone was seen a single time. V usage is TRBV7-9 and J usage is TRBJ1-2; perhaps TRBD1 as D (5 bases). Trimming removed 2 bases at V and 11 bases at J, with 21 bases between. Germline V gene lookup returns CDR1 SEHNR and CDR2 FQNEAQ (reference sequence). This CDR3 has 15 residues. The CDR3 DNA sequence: TGTGCCAGCAGCTTACCCGAAGACAGATATCGGGGATACACCTTC. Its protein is CASSLPEDRYRGYTF.

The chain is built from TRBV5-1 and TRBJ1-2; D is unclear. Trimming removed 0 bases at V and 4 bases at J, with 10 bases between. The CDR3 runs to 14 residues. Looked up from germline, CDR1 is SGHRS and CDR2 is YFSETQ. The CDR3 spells CASSLDRSGYGYTF. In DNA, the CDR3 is TGCGCCAGCAGCTTGGATCGTTCCGGCTATGGCTACACCTTC.

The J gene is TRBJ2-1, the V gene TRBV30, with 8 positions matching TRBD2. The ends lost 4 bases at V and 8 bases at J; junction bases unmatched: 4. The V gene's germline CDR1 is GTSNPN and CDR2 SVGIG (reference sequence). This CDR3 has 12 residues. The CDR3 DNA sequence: TGTGCCTGGACAGCGACTAGCGATGAGCAGTTCTTC. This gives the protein CAWTATSDEQFF.

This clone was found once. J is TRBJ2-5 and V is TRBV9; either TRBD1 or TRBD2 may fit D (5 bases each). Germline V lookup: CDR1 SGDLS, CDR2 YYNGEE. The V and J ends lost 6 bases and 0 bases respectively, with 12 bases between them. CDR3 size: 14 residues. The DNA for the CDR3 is TGTGCCAGCACACCCAGGGACCACCAAGAGACCCAGTACTTC. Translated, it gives CASTPRDHQETQYF. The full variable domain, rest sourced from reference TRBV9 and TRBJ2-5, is DSGVTQTPKHLITATGQRVTLRCSPRSGDLSVYWYQQSLDQGLQFLIQYYNGEERAKGNILERFSAQQFPDLHSELNLSSLELGDSALYFCASTPRDHQETQYFGPGTRLLVL.

The CDR3 DNA reads TGTGCCAGCAGCCAAGCCATGAGCTCCTACAATGAGCAGTTCTTC. It translates to CASSQAMSSYNEQFF. V usage is TRBV3-1 (or the pseudogene TRBV3-2) and J usage is TRBJ2-1; no clear D. Trimming removed 1 base at V and 0 bases at J, with 7 bases between. Germline-derived CDR1 and CDR2 are LGHDT and YNNKEL (reference sequence). CDR3 size: 15 residues.

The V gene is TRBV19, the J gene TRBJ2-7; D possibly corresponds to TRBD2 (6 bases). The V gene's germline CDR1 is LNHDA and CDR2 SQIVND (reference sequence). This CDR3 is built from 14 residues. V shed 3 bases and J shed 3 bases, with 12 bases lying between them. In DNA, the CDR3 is TGTGCCAGTAGTATGGGCCTGGGGGGCTACGAGCAGTACTTC. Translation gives CASSMGLGGYEQYF.

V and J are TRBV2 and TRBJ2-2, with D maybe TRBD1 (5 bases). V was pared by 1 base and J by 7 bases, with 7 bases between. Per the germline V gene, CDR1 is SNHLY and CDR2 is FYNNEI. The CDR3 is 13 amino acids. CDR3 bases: TGTGCCAGCAGTGAAGTAGGGGACGGGGAGCTGTTTTTT. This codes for CASSEVGDGELFF.

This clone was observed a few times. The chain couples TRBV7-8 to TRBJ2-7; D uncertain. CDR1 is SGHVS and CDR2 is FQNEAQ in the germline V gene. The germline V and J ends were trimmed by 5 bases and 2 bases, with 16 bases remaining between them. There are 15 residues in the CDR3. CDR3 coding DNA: TGTGCCAGCAGCCCTTACCGGGCCGGCGCCTACGAGCAGTACTTC. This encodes CASSPYRAGAYEQYF.

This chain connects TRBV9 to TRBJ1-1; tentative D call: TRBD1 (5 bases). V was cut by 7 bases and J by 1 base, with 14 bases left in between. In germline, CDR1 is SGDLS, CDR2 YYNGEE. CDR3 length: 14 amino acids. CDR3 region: CASALGQGNTEAFF. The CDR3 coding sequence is TGTGCCAGCGCCCTCGGCCAGGGGAACACTGAAGCTTTCTTT.

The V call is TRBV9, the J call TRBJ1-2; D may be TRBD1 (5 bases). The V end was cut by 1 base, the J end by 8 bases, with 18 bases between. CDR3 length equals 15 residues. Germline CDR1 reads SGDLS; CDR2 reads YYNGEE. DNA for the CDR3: TGTGCCAGCAGCGTATCGCAGGGCCGCGATGGAGGCTACACCTTC. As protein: CASSVSQGRDGGYTF.

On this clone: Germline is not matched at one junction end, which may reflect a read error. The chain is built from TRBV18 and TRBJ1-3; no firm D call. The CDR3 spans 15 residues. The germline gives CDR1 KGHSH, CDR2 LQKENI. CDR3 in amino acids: CASSPSTETGTTIYF. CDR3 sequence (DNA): TGTGCCAGCTCACCATCGACGGAAACTGGAACCACCATATATTTT. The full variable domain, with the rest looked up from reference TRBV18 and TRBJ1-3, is NAGVMQNPRHLVRRRGQEARLRCSPMKGHSHVYWYRQLPEEGLKFMVYLQKENIIDESGMPKERFSAEFPKEGPSILRIQQVVRGDSAAYFCASSPSTETGTTIYFGEGSWLTVV.

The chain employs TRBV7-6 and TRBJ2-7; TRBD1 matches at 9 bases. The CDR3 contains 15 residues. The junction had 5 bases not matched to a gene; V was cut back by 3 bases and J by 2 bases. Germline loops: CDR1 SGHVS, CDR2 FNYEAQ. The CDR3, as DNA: TGTGCCAGCAGCTTGGGGACAGGGTATACCTACGAGCAGTACTTC. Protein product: CASSLGTGYTYEQYF.

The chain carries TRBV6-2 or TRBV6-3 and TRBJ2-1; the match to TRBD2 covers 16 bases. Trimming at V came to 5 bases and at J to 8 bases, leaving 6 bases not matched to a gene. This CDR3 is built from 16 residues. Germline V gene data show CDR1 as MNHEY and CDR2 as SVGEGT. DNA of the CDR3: TGTGCCAGCAGTACCGGGGGACTAGCGGGAGGGTATGAGCAGTTCTTC. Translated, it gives CASSTGGLAGGYEQFF.

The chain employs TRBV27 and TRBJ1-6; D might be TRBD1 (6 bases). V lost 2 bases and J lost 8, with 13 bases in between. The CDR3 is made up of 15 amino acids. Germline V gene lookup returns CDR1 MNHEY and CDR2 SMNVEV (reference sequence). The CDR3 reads CASSLAGEGHSPLHF. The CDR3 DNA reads TGTGCCAGCAGTTTAGCAGGGGAAGGGCATTCACCCCTCCACTTT.

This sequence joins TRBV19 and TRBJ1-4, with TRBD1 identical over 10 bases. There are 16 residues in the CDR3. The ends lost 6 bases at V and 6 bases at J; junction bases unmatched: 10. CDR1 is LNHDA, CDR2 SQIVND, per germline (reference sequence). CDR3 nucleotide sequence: TGTGCCAGTAGCTCAATATCGACAGGGGGCGATGAAAAACTGTTTTTT. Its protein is CASSSISTGGDEKLFF.

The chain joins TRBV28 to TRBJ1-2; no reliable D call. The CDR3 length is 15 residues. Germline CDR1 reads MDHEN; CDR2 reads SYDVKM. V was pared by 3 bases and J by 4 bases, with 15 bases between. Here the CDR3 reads CASSLGGEDIYGYTF. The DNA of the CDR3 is TGTGCCAGCAGTTTGGGCGGGGAGGATATCTATGGCTACACCTTC.

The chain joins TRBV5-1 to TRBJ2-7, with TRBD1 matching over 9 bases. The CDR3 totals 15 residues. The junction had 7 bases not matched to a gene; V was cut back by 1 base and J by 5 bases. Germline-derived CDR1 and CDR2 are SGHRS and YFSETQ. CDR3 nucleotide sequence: TGCGCCAGCAGCTTGTTTGGGACAGGGTCGAACGAGCAGTACTTC. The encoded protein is CASSLFGTGSNEQYF.

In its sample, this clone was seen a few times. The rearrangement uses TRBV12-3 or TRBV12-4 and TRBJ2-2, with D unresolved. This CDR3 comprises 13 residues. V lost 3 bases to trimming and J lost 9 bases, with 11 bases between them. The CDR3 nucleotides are TGTGCCAGCAGTTTTACTGCGACGCGGGAGCTGTTTTTT. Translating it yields CASSFTATRELFF.

For the CDR3, the DNA is TGTGCCAGCAGTGGGACTAGCGGGAGGGCCGTCTACGAGCAGTACTTC. Translation: CASSGTSGRAVYEQYF. The chain recombines TRBV6-2 or TRBV6-3 with TRBJ2-7, with TRBD2 matching 16 bases. V shed 5 bases, J shed 3 bases, and the junction held 4 bases outside the gene matches. The CDR3 is made up of 16 amino acids. Germline V gene data show CDR1 as MNHEY and CDR2 as SVGEGT.

The CDR3 DNA is TGTGCCAGCAGCTTAGGAGGGACTAGCGGAGTGTACGAGCAGTTCTTC. Translation: CASSLGGTSGVYEQFF. The chain carries TRBV7-6 and TRBJ2-1, with 11 nucleotides matching TRBD2. Germline trimming cut 1 base from V and 10 bases from J; bases unmatched to any gene: 9. The CDR3 sequence is 16 residues long. The germline CDR1 and CDR2 sequences are SGHVS and FNYEAQ.

The CDR3 loop is CASSYRGRNEQFF. The CDR3 region has the DNA TGTGCCAGCAGTTACAGGGGACGAAATGAGCAGTTCTTC. This chain joins TRBV6-2 or TRBV6-3 and TRBJ2-1, with D possibly being TRBD1 or TRBD2 (5 bases each). The ends were cut back, 2 bases at V and 7 bases at J, with 9 bases in the middle. This CDR3 has 13 amino acids. Germline V gene sequence: CDR1 MNHEY, CDR2 SVGEGT.